This T cell receptor (beta chain) was recorded in a study of blood T cells in healthy people across ages (dated by TCRdb to 2015 to 2017). A note on the overall study: Template switching captured roughly one uniquely barcoded TCR beta cDNA molecule per two T cells in model experiments. Using deep sequencing normalized with unique cDNA molecular identifiers, the study measured how TCR beta repertoire diversity changes with age. Four age groups were formed from the donors: young (average about 16 years), middle-aged (around 40), aged (62) and long-lived (about 80). To avoid experimental bias, donors of different ages were randomly spread across the sequencing lanes. Two additional independent replicas of 1 million unique cDNA reads from the same blood draw were analyzed for two donors (one aged 18 to 30 and one aged 80 or older). The investigation overall reported the following: The long-lived group showed more naive CD4+ T cells, fewer expanded clones and increased TCR diversity than the aged group, suggesting age selection. Donor CMV infection status was unknown, potentially confounding age-related changes in expanded clonotypes. Estimates of total diversity based on one million sequenced T cells were considered lower bounds and underestimates. Since profiling was done on bulk unsorted PBMCs, naive and antigen-experienced compartments could not be conclusively compared. As age increased, observed TCR beta diversity per million T cells dropped in a roughly linear way, and a significant reduction was already evident by age about 40. A strong correlation was found between observed TCR beta diversity and the percentage of naive T cells measured by flow cytometry.

In the germline V gene (reference sequence), CDR1 corresponds to LNHNV and CDR2 to YYDKDF. The junction shows trimming of 1 base on V and 4 bases on J, plus 16 bases between the germline ends. The CDR3 numbers 16 residues from cysteine through phenylalanine. Of all the DNA, just the CDR3 is kept, 48 bases in frame from base 1. For this clonotype: Its antigen specificity is not known. No base quality values were provided; no much bigger clone lies one nucleotide off.

Libraries were built with 5' RACE. Sequencing instrument: Illumina HiSeq 2500. A second roughly 6 to 11 cycle PCR used a sample-barcoded 5' primer and a J-beta primer mix. Each TCR beta cDNA molecule received a unique molecular identifier from a template-switch 5' adaptor carrying 12 random nucleotides. At least 2.5 million CDR3-containing paired-end reads were obtained from each sample. The Mint cDNA synthesis kit, primed by a TRBC-specific oligonucleotide, was used to synthesize first-strand cDNA from all RNA. All cDNA was treated with uracil-DNA glycosylase and then went through a first 18-cycle PCR with the universal primers M1SS and BC2_uni_R. For the original study's pipeline: Each sample was normalized by randomly selecting 1 million high-quality reads, each carrying a distinct molecular identifier. Instead of being binned into consensus sequences, reads that shared molecular identifiers were thrown out. CDR3 identification, clonotype clustering and error correction used MiTCR with a Q25 quality threshold and the strictest error-elimination algorithm. Lower-bound total TCR beta diversity was estimated with a nonparametric unseen species model using Euler transformation. The public sequencing data were trimmed at Q25 with fastp and processed into clonotypes with MiXCR by TCRdb, which kept only in-frame beta chains. Every CDR3 protein is listed once, alongside the most common genes and DNA of its rows. None of the V and J calls come from the authors' own analysis; TCRdb made them. This sample is represented by 650,000 to 800,000 distinct CDR3 sequences; around two fifths of them were singletons. Clones ranked in the top ten supply approximately 20% of the sample.

The roughly 39 donors, aged about 6 to 95 years, were systemically healthy Caucasian individuals from Russia. Approximately 9.3 milliliters of peripheral blood were collected from each donor into EDTA-treated Vacutainer tubes. Ficoll-Paque density-gradient centrifugation was used to isolate PBMCs, with at least 7 million per sample. Trizol reagent was used to extract total RNA from the PBMCs, yielding at least 5 micrograms per sample. The percentages of naive CD45RAhigh/CD27high T cells were determined by flow cytometry on a PBMC aliquot from every donor. The receptor was derived from a man between 60 and 70 years old in good health. The chain joins TRBV15 to TRBJ1-2, with a weak D call of TRBD1 (6 bases match). The specimen was blood. The sequence in DNA is TGTGCCACCAGCAGAGGCCCCGTTGGGGGCAGCTATGGCTACACCTTC. Its translation reads: CATSRGPVGGSYGYTF.